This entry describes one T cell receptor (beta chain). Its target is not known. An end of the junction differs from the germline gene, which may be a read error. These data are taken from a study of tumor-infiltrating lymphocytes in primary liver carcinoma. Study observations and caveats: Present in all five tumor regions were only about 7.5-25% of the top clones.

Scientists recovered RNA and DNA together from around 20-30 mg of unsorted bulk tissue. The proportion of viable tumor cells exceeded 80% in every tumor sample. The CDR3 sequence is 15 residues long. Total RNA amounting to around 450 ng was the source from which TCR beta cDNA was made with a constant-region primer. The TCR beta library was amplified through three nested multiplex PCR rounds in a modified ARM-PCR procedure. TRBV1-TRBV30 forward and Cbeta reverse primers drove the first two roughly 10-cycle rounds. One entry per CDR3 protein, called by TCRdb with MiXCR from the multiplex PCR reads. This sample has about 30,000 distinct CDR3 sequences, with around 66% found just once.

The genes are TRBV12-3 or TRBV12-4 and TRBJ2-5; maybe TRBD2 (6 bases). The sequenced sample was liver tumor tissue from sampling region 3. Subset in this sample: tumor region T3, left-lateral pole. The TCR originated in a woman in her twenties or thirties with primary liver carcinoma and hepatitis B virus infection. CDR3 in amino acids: CASSICPGSEETQYF. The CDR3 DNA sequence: TGTGCTAGCAGCATCTGCCCCGGGAGTGAAGAGACCCAGTACTTC.